This T cell receptor (beta chain) originates from a study of TIL therapy for anti-PD-1-resistant metastatic lung cancer. As for the study in general: Most patients had lung adenocarcinoma; a handful of tumors were EGFR-mutant, two ALK-rearranged; half smoked currently or formerly.

On this clone: Its antigen is not known.

Findings of the study overall: The cohort had more treatment-naive, never-smoker and oncogene-addicted patients than typical.

The sample's time point: pre-treatment sample, taken before nivolumab and TIL therapy. Pleural nodules or supraclavicular lymph nodes made up most of the excised metastases sampled. Sequencing used immunoSEQ v3. The repertoire was sequenced with immunoSEQ multiplex PCR; TCRdb's copy has only in-frame clones and lacks some. The top ten hold around 7.7% of the sample, which has around 7,000 clones, 62% seen once. The TCR comes from a person between 25 and 80 years old with non-small cell lung cancer. The sample here was tumor tissue, taken at baseline.

The CDR3 is CASSLGYEQYF. The CDR3 DNA sequence: TGCGCCAGCAGCTTGGGCTACGAGCAGTACTTC. The chain recombines TRBV5-1 with TRBJ2-7, with D uncertain. This CDR3 comprises 11 residues. The V and J ends lost 0 bases and 3 bases respectively, with 1 base between them. The germline V gene encodes CDR1 SGHRS and CDR2 YFSETQ.